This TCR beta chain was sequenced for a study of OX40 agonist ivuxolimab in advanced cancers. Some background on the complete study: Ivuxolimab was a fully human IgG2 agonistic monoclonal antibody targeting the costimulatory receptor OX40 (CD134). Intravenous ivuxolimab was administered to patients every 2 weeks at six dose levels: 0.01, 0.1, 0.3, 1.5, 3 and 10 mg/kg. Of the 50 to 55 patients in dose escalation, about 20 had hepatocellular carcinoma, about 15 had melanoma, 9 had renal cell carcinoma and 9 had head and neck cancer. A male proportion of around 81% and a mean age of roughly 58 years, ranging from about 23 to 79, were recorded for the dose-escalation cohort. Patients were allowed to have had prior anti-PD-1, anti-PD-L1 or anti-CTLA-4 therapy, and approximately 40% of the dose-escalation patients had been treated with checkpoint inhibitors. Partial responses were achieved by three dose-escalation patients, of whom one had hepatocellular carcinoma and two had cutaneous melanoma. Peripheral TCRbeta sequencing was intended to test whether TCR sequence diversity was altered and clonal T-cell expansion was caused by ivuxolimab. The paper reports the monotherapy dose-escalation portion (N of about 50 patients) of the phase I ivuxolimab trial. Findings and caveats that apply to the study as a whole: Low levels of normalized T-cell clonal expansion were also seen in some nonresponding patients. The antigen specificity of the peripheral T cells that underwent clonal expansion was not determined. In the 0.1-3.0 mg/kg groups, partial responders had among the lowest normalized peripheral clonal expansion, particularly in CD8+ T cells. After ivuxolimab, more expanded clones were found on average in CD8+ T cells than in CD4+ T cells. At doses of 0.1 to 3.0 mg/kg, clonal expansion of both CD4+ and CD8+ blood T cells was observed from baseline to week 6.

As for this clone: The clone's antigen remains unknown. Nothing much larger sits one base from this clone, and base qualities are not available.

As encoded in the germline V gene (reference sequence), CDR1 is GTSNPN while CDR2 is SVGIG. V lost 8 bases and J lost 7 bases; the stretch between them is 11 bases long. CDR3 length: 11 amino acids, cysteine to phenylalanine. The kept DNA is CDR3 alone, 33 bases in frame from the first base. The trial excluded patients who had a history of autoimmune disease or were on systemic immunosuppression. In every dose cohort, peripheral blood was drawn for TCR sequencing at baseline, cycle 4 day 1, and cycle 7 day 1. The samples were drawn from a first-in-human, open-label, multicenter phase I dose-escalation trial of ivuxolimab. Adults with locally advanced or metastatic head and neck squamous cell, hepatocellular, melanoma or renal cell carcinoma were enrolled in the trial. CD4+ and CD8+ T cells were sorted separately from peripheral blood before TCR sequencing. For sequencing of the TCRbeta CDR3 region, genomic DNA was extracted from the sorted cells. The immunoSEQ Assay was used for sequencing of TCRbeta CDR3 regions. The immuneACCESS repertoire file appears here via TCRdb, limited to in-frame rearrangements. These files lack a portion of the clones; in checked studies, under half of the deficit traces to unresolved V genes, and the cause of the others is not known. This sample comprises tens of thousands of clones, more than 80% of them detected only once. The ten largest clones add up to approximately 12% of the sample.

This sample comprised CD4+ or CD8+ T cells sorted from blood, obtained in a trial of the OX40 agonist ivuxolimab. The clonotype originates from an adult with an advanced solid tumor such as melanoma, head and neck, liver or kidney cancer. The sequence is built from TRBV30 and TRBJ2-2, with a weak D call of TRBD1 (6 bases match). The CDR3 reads CARQGNGELFF. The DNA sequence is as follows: TGTGCCCGGCAGGGGAACGGGGAGCTGTTTTTT.